This record looks at one T cell receptor (beta chain) sequence and its context. V lost 6 bases and J lost 0, with 14 bases in between. CDR1 is KGHSH and CDR2 is LQKENI in the germline V gene. The CDR3 spans 15 residues. This sample stems from a study of blood T cell repertoires in COVID-19. Study in general: Samples came from the United States, Italy and Spain, spanning acute and convalescent COVID-19.

Sequencing was performed with immunoSEQ multiplex PCR; in TCRdb, only in-frame clones are kept and a portion is missing. This table has some 29,000 clones, around 92% appearing once. Source material: peripheral blood. The chain employs TRBV18 and TRBJ1-2, with D perhaps matching TRBD1 (5 bases). The TCR originated in a human donor in a cohort sampled during active COVID-19. The CDR3 nucleotides read TGTGCCAGCTCCCCGGGGGTTGGTGCTAACTATGGCTACACCTTC. Amino acids: CASSPGVGANYGYTF.